These 7 T cell receptor beta chains share one sample of origin, sequenced in a study of cytomegalovirus exposure and HLA in healthy donors. A multiplex PCR was run with 60 Vbeta primers and 13 Jbeta primers. The assay was immunoSEQ multiplex PCR, and TCRdb's table has in-frame clones only and misses some. The sample lists some 170,000 clones, about 80% occurring once. The specimen sequenced was PBMCs. These receptors were collected from a man aged 25-40 years in good health and CMV-seronegative.

The rearrangement links TRBV21-1 to TRBJ2-4; the D call of TRBD1 is as the table states it, not checked on the DNA. TRBV21-1 represents a pseudogene. The CDR3 spans 16 residues. CDR3 residues: CASSIYYRAAKNIQYF. The CDR3 DNA sequence: TGTGCCAGCAGCATCTACTACAGGGCCGCCAAAAACATTCAGTACTTC.

The chain has TRBV5-1 and TRBJ1-5, with 8 bases fitting TRBD1. The V and J ends lost 0 bases and 8 bases, in that order; junction bases with no gene match: 4. This CDR3 contains 14 residues. CDR1 SGHRS and CDR2 YFSETQ come from the germline V gene. CDR3 coding DNA: TGCGCCAGCAGCTTGGCCGGGACAGGCAAGCCCCAGCATTTT. Amino acids: CASSLAGTGKPQHF.

As to this clone: The junction differs from germline at one of its ends, possibly a read error. The gene calls are TRBV7-9 and TRBJ1-2, with D hard to call. The CDR3 length is 11 residues. CDR1 is SEHNR, CDR2 FQNEAQ, per germline (reference sequence). The DNA of the CDR3 is TGTGCCAGCAGCTTGAACTATGACTACACCTTC. This gives the protein CASSLNYDYTF. Using reference TRBV7-9 and TRBJ1-2 for the parts outside the CDR3, the full variable domain is DTGVSQNPRHKITKRGQNVTFRCDPISEHNRLYWYRQTLGQGPEFLTYFQNEAQLEKSRLLSDRFSAERPKGSFSTLEIQRTEQGDSAMYLCASSLNYDYTFGSGTRLTVV.

The V and J genes are TRBV7-8 and TRBJ1-1, with 7 positions matching TRBD1. Germline lookup yields CDR1 SGHVS and CDR2 FQNEAQ. CDR3 length equals 16 residues. Losses at the gene ends were 3 bases for V and 5 bases for J; bases not matched to a gene: 12. CDR3 region: CASSFPTGAARTEAFF. For the CDR3, the DNA is TGTGCCAGCAGCTTTCCTACAGGGGCGGCTAGGACTGAAGCTTTCTTT.

This clone was detected once. One junction end disagrees with the germline gene, perhaps due to a read error. The chain carries TRBV7-2 and TRBJ1-1; TRBD1 is a possible D gene (5 bases). CDR1 and CDR2 from the germline V gene are SGHTA and FQGNSA. The CDR3 extends over 15 amino acids. As DNA, the CDR3 is TGTGCCAGCAGCCTAGCGGGCAGGGTCAAGACTGAAGCTTTCTTT. It encodes CASSLAGRVKTEAFF. Combining the CDR3 with reference TRBV7-2 and TRBJ1-1 gives the whole variable domain GAGVSQSPSNKVTEKGKDVELRCDPISGHTALYWYRQSLGQGLEFLIYFQGNSAPDKSGLPSDRFSAERTGGSVSTLTIQRTQQEDSAVYLCASSLAGRVKTEAFFGQGTRLTVV.

This clone was counted a few times. The chain couples TRBV6-5 to TRBJ2-3; 8 bases agree with TRBD2. Germline trimming cut 10 bases from V and 2 bases from J; bases unmatched to any gene: 5. CDR1 MNHEY and CDR2 SVGAGI come from the germline V gene. CDR3 length: 13 residues. CDR3 bases: TGTGCCACATTAGCGGGGTCCACAGATACGCAGTATTTT. This codes for CATLAGSTDTQYF.

J is TRBJ2-3 and V is TRBV5-6; D possibly corresponds to TRBD2 (5 bases). This CDR3 comprises 11 residues. V gave up 2 bases and J gave up 12 bases, with 10 bases separating them. Germline loops: CDR1 SGHDT, CDR2 YYEEEE. Here the CDR3 reads CASSLEGSQYF. CDR3 nucleotides: TGTGCCAGCAGCTTAGAGGGATCCCAGTATTTT.